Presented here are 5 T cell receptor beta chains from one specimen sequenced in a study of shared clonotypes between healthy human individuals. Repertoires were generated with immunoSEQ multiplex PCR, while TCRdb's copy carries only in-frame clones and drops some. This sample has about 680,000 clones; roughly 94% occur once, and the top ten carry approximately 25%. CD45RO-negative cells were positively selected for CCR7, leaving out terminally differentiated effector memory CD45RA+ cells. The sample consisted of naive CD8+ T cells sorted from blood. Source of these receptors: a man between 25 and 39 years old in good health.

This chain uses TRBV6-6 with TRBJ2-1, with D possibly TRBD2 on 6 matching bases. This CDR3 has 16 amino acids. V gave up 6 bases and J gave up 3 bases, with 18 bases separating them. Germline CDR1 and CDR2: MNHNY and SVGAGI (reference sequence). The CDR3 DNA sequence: TGTGCCAGCAGCGCTTCTGGAGGGAGGAACTACAATGAGCAGTTCTTC. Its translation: CASSASGGRNYNEQFF.

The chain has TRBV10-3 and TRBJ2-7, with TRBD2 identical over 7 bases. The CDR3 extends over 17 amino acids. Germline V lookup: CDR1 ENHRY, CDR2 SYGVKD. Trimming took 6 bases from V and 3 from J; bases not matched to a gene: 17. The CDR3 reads CAISGTYDTSARYEQYF. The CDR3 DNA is TGTGCCATCAGCGGGACGTATGATACTAGCGCCCGCTACGAGCAGTACTTC.

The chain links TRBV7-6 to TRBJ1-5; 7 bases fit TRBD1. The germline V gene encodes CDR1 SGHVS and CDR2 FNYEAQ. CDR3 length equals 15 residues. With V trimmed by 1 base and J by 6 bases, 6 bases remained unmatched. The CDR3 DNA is TGTGCCAGCAGCTTAGGTGCTACAGGGGTTCAGCCCCAGCATTTT. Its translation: CASSLGATGVQPQHF.

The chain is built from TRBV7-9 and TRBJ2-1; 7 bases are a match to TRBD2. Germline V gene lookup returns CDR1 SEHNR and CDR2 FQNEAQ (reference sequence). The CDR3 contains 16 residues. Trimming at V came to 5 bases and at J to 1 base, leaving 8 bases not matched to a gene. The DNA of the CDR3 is TGTGCCAGCAGCGCCATTCTAGCGGAGTCCTACAATGAGCAGTTCTTC. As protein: CASSAILAESYNEQFF. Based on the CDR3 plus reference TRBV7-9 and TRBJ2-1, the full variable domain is DTGVSQNPRHKITKRGQNVTFRCDPISEHNRLYWYRQTLGQGPEFLTYFQNEAQLEKSRLLSDRFSAERPKGSFSTLEIQRTEQGDSAMYLCASSAILAESYNEQFFGPGTRLTVL.

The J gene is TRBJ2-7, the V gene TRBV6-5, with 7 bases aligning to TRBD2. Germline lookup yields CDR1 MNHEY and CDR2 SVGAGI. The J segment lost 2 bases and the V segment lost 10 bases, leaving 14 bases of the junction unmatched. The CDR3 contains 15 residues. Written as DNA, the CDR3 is TGTGCCACCTTGGCCCCTGAGCGGGACGCCTACGAGCAGTACTTC. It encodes CATLAPERDAYEQYF.